The present TCR beta chain was sequenced within a study of beta chain features in type 1 diabetes. In the study overall: In age, gender and cell yields, patients were similar to healthy donors. Findings of the study overall: No resolution was reached here on whether HLA type influences TCRB rearrangement.

The sample holds a few counts of this clone. The antigen is undetermined. Reverse transcribing all isolated RNA meant expressed TCRB transcripts were sequenced. Clones were sequenced by immunoSEQ multiplex PCR, and TCRdb holds only the in-frame ones, with some missing. The data contain nearly 250,000 clones, roughly 14% of them singletons. Germline-derived CDR1 and CDR2 are SGHTS and YDEGEE. This CDR3 contains 15 residues. J gave up 4 bases and V 4 bases, and 6 bases lay outside the gene matches. Every donor had blood drawn once into heparin, around 120 mL on average. The V and J genes are TRBV5-8 and TRBJ1-5; 9 bases fit TRBD1. The clonotype was recovered from a woman in her thirties or forties in good health. The sequencing sample was made of naive CD4+ T cells from blood. CDR3 protein: CASSGGTGSNQPQHF. Written as DNA, the CDR3 is TGTGCCAGCAGCGGCGGGACAGGGAGTAATCAGCCCCAGCATTTT.